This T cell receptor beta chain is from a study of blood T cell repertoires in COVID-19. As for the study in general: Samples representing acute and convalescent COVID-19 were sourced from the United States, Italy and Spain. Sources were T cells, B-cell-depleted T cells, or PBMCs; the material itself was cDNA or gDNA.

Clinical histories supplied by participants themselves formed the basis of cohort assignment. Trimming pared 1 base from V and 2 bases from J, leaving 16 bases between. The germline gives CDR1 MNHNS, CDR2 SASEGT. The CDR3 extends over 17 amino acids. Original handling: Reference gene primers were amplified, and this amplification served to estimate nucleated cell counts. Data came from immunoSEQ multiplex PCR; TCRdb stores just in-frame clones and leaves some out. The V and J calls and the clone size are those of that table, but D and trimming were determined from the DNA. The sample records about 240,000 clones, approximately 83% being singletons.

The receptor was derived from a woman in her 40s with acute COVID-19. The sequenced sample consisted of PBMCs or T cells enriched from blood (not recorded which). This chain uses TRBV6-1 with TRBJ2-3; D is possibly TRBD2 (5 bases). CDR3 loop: CASSEVGEPLLTDTQYF. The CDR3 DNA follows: TGTGCCAGCAGTGAAGTTGGGGAGCCCCTCCTCACAGATACGCAGTATTTT.